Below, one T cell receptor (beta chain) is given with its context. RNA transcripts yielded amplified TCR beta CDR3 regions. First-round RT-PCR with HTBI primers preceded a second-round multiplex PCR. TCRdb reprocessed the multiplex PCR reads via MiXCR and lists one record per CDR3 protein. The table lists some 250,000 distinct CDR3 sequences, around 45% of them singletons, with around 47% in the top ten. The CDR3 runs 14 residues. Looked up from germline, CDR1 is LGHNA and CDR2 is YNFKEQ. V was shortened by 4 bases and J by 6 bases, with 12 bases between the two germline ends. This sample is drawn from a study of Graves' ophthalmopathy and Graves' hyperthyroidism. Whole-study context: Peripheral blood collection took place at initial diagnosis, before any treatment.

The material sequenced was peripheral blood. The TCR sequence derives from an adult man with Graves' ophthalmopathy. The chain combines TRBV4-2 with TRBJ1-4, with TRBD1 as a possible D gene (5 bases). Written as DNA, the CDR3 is TGTGCCAGCAGCCGGGGGGGGACGTATGAAAAACTGTTTTTT. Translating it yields CASSRGGTYEKLFF.